Listed here are 2 T cell receptor beta chains from one sample, sequenced in a study of OX40 agonist ivuxolimab in advanced cancers. Only in-frame clones appear in the TCRdb table, and some are missing; sequencing was by immunoSEQ multiplex PCR. The sample lists roughly 20,000 clones, 65% to 85% occurring once. The sample in question was CD4+ or CD8+ T cells sorted from blood, obtained in a trial of the OX40 agonist ivuxolimab. The receptors originated from an adult with an advanced solid tumor such as melanoma, head and neck, liver or kidney cancer.

This clone was seen a few times. The CDR3 DNA follows: TGTGCCAGCAGCTCGCTAAGGACCGGGGCCAACGTCCTGACTTTC. This translates into CASSSLRTGANVLTF. The chain combines TRBV13 with TRBJ2-6; D remains ambiguous. Looked up from germline, CDR1 is PRHDT and CDR2 is FYEKMQ (reference sequence). With 4 bases removed from V and 4 bases from J, the gap between germline ends came to 11 bases. This CDR3 comprises 15 residues.

The rearrangement joins TRBV6-5 to TRBJ1-2, with 10 bases aligning to TRBD1. With V trimmed by 6 bases and J by 8 bases, 9 bases remained unmatched. The germline V gene encodes CDR1 MNHEY and CDR2 SVGAGI. The CDR3 consists of 14 residues. The CDR3 loop is CASRRRQGAGGYTF. The CDR3, as DNA: TGTGCCAGCAGGCGCCGACAGGGGGCCGGCGGCTACACCTTC.